This T cell receptor beta chain was retrieved from a study of tumor and adjacent non-tumor tissue in lung cancer. The overall study: Histology: about a dozen adenocarcinoma, a couple of squamous cell carcinoma, 1 small cell lung cancer. Around 4.4 million productive TCRbeta reads were obtained per sample on average.

TCRbeta libraries were built with three rounds of nested PCR, modified from ARM-PCR. One entry per CDR3 protein results from TCRdb running MiXCR on the multiplex PCR reads. The sample contains 75,000 to 90,000 distinct CDR3 sequences, around 76% of which appear only once. Study observations and caveats: Top 100 clones took a larger repertoire share in normal lung. Tumor tissue had significantly higher TCR diversity than normal lung.

This clonotype is medium-sized (0.01 to 0.1%). Its antigen remains unidentified. No cell sorting was done before RNA was extracted from the tissue. This non-tumor lung sample came from over 3 cm beyond the tumor edge. Germline assignment: CDR1 MNHEY and CDR2 SVGAGI. Losses at the gene ends were 4 bases for V and 6 bases for J; bases not matched to a gene: 5. The CDR3 consists of 14 residues. The TCR was taken from a woman aged 45-60 years with non-small cell lung cancer. The sequencing input was distant non-tumor lung tissue. The chain carries TRBV6-5 and TRBJ2-7; 11 bases agree with TRBD2. This CDR3 is CASSFSGRVGEQYF. DNA for the CDR3: TGTGCCAGCAGTTTTAGCGGGAGGGTTGGCGAGCAGTACTTC.